These T cell receptor beta chains were read from a single sample in a study of memory B cells and T cells in multiple sclerosis. The antigens these receptors bind are not known. Clones were sequenced by immunoSEQ multiplex PCR, and TCRdb holds only the in-frame ones, with some missing. The sample contains over 35,000 clones, about four fifths of which appear only once. The sample comprised PBMCs from blood kept in culture. The receptors derive from a human donor with multiple sclerosis. Each CDR3 is given with its conserved first and last residue. D genes are given only for firm matches. Size values are once, few and many counts, or a class for expanded clones, and some rows have none.

clone_size: .; d_call: TRBD1; j_call: TRBJ1-2; v_call: TRBV7-2; cdr3_aa: CASSVDRVGGYTF; cdr3_nt: TGTGCCAGCAGCGTCGACAGGGTAGGGGGCTACACCTTC
clone_size: .; d_call: .; j_call: TRBJ1-4; v_call: TRBV27; cdr3_aa: CASSRQIATNEKLFF; cdr3_nt: TGTGCCAGCAGTCGCCAGATTGCAACTAATGAAAAACTGTTTTTT
clone_size: .; d_call: .; j_call: TRBJ2-4; v_call: TRBV12-5; cdr3_aa: CASPGAGVAKNIQYF; cdr3_nt: TGTGCTAGCCCAGGGGCCGGGGTTGCCAAAAACATTCAGTACTTC
clone_size: .; d_call: TRBD2; j_call: TRBJ2-1; v_call: TRBV5-6; cdr3_aa: CASSPAGRGVTGDEQFF; cdr3_nt: TGTGCCAGCAGCCCGGCCGGACGGGGGGTCACAGGCGATGAGCAGTTCTTC
clone_size: .; d_call: .; j_call: TRBJ2-1; v_call: TRBV7-8; cdr3_aa: CASSFYPNEQFF; cdr3_nt: TGTGCCAGCAGCTTCTACCCCAATGAGCAGTTCTTC
clone_size: .; d_call: .; j_call: TRBJ2-5; v_call: TRBV7-2; cdr3_aa: CASSSAQHYQETQYF; cdr3_nt: TGTGCCAGCAGCTCCGCGCAGCACTACCAAGAGACCCAGTACTTC
clone_size: .; d_call: .; j_call: TRBJ2-7; v_call: TRBV6-5; cdr3_aa: CASSSGRGYEQYF; cdr3_nt: TGTGCCAGCAGTTCGGGACGGGGCTACGAGCAGTACTTC
clone_size: .; d_call: .; j_call: TRBJ1-1; v_call: TRBV28; cdr3_aa: CASSSQIFSALTAEAFF; cdr3_nt: TGTGCCAGCAGTTCCCAGATCTTTTCAGCCCTCACAGCTGAAGCTTTCTTT
clone_size: .; d_call: TRBD2; j_call: TRBJ2-5; v_call: TRBV7-8; cdr3_aa: CASSLVGRLAGVRKETQYF; cdr3_nt: TGTGCCAGCAGCTTAGTCGGGCGGCTAGCGGGGGTTAGAAAAGAGACCCAGTACTTC
clone_size: .; d_call: TRBD1; j_call: TRBJ1-1; v_call: TRBV5-1; cdr3_aa: CASSFWTGSPEAFF; cdr3_nt: TGCGCCAGCAGCTTTTGGACAGGCTCCCCCGAAGCTTTCTTT
clone_size: .; d_call: .; j_call: TRBJ1-5; v_call: TRBV4-2; cdr3_aa: CASSKEGPGLHQPQHF; cdr3_nt: TGTGCCAGCAGCAAAGAAGGACCAGGGCTTCATCAGCCCCAGCATTTT
clone_size: .; d_call: .; j_call: TRBJ2-5; v_call: TRBV19; cdr3_aa: CASRGDHQETQYF; cdr3_nt: TGTGCCAGTAGGGGGGACCACCAAGAGACCCAGTACTTC
clone_size: .; d_call: .; j_call: TRBJ1-2; v_call: TRBV4-3; cdr3_aa: CASSRGVYGYTF; cdr3_nt: TGCGCCAGCAGTCGGGGGGTCTATGGCTACACCTTC
clone_size: .; d_call: .; j_call: TRBJ1-6; v_call: TRBV6-5; cdr3_aa: CASSYQSSPLHF; cdr3_nt: TGTGCCAGCAGTTACCAGTCTTCACCCCTCCACTTT
clone_size: .; d_call: .; j_call: TRBJ1-2; v_call: TRBV15; cdr3_aa: CATSRPLTGPDGYTF; cdr3_nt: TGTGCCACCAGCAGGCCGTTGACGGGGCCTGATGGCTACACCTTC
clone_size: once; d_call: .; j_call: TRBJ1-1; v_call: TRBV12-5; cdr3_aa: CASGLSGSTEAFF; cdr3_nt: TGTGCTAGTGGTTTGTCAGGTTCGACTGAAGCTTTCTTT
clone_size: once; d_call: .; j_call: TRBJ1-2; v_call: TRBV30; cdr3_aa: CAWSVSDIYGYTF; cdr3_nt: TGTGCCTGGAGTGTAAGCGACATCTATGGCTACACCTTC
clone_size: few; d_call: .; j_call: TRBJ2-6; v_call: TRBV21-1; cdr3_aa: CASSKEGESSGANVLTF; cdr3_nt: TGTGCCAGCAGCAAAGAGGGGGAGTCCTCTGGGGCCAACGTCCTGACTTTC
clone_size: .; d_call: .; j_call: TRBJ2-2; v_call: TRBV27; cdr3_aa: CASSPDTRNTGELFF; cdr3_nt: TGTGCCAGCAGCCCGGACACCAGGAACACCGGGGAGCTGTTTTTT
clone_size: .; d_call: .; j_call: TRBJ2-7; v_call: TRBV2; cdr3_aa: CASSDSGGGQYF; cdr3_nt: TGTGCCAGCAGTGATTCTGGGGGCGGGCAGTACTTC
clone_size: .; d_call: TRBD1; j_call: TRBJ1-6; v_call: TRBV28; cdr3_aa: CASSPSTGGNSPLHF; cdr3_nt: TGTGCCAGCAGTCCATCGACAGGGGGCAATTCACCCCTCCACTTT
clone_size: .; d_call: .; j_call: TRBJ1-1; v_call: TRBV29-1; cdr3_aa: CSGIRTNTEAFF; cdr3_nt: TGCAGCGGCATTCGGACAAACACTGAAGCTTTCTTT
clone_size: .; d_call: .; j_call: TRBJ1-3; v_call: TRBV11-2; cdr3_aa: CASSLRQSFLSGNTIYF; cdr3_nt: TGTGCCAGCAGCTTGCGACAGTCGTTTCTCTCTGGAAACACCATATATTTT